This TCR beta chain was documented in a study of coeliac disease (dated by TCRdb to between 2020 and 2023). Turning to the overall study: Each coeliac patient was placed into one of three groups: newly diagnosed active disease, refractory coeliac disease type I, or disease controlled by a gluten-free diet. The goal was to describe the TR repertoires of small intestinal T cells in active coeliac disease, in refractory type I coeliac disease, and in coeliac disease treated with a gluten-free diet. Because high-resolution HLA typing was not available, biased TRBV7-2 usage was examined as a proof of principle. TRB sequencing was successfully performed on samples from roughly 30 subjects, among which 20 to 25 paired bulk unsorted intraepithelial and lamina propria cell samples were included. Next-generation sequencing of rearranged TRB and TRG CDR3 regions was applied to small intestinal lymphocyte fractions from coeliac and non-coeliac patients. The full study included around 30 patients: around 22 with serologically confirmed coeliac disease and 8 controls with non-small intestinal disorders. Beyond this particular receptor, the publication reports: Lower clonality than in controls was observed in the TRB and TRG repertoires of active coeliac intraepithelial and lamina propria samples, suggesting that diverse T cells were recruited. TRB repertoires were mostly private, with most amino acid sequences found in only one sample, and V-gene usage showed no significant difference between disease groups. The separation of intraepithelial from lamina propria cells did not yield high-purity fractions, so cross-contamination between compartments was possible. Published gliadin-specific TRB sequences appeared in 9 of 18 coeliac lamina propria samples but only 1 of 6 controls. The approach was considered by the authors to be unsuitable for unbiased detection of gliadin-specific T cells, as gliadin-specific T cells are scarce and rarely shared between patients.

Cells were frozen in aliquots of around 500,000 in DMSO/FBS in liquid nitrogen, and a single aliquot from each fraction was used for sequencing. Every one of the 30 patients in the study had endoscopy and a small intestinal biopsy. Lamina propria cells were released by collagenase digestion of the biopsy tissue left over after intraepithelial cell isolation. The Qiagen DNeasy blood extraction kit was used to extract genomic DNA from the frozen unsorted cell fractions. V gives up 0 bases and J gives up 3 bases, and the segment between their germline ends measures 12 bases. Its CDR3 holds 16 amino acids, cysteine through phenylalanine. The sequence is cut down to CDR3 DNA, 48 bases in frame from base 1. CDR1 and CDR2, per the germline V gene (reference sequence), are LNHNV and YYDKDF. A note on this clone: Its recognized antigen is unknown. Within one base of it there is no much larger clone, and no base qualities were kept.

The receptor library was made with the immunoSEQ multiplex PCR assay. In a multiplexed PCR, the TR loci were amplified; reverse primers were designed against J gene segments, whereas forward primers were designed against V gene segments. Amplified CDR3 regions were sequenced on the Illumina HiSeq System. For the original study's pipeline: To strip out PCR and sequencing errors and collapse the data into unique sequences, a nearest-neighbour algorithm merged closely related reads. Repertoires were summarised in terms of clonality and T cell density, with T cell density defined as TR molecules per amount of genomic DNA input. CDR3 amino acid sequences present in at least 80% of unsorted samples were defined as public TRs and were then tested for differential abundance between coeliac and control samples. Each lamina propria sample was queried against a list of more than 200 published gliadin-specific TRB sequences. Kruskal-Wallis tests followed by Dunn post-tests were used to test for differences in clonality and density between disease groups. TCRdb took over this immuneACCESS table, retaining in-frame rearrangements with V and J assigned. Such tables are incomplete; in checked studies, under half of the missing clones stem from an unresolved V gene, and the remainder is unexplained. V and J calls plus clone size are reproduced from that table; the DNA served to infer D and trimming. Counted in this sample were approximately 2,500 clones; just over 65% of them appeared once. The biggest ten clones account for 11% to 15% of the sample.

The rearrangement joined TRBV15 to TRBJ2-1, and perhaps TRBD2 as D gene, on 6 matching bases. Sequencing was performed on lamina propria lymphocytes from the gut. In the paper's terms, the cell subset or site label means: lamina propria cell (LPC) fraction of small intestinal biopsy. This receptor was identified in a woman in her seventies with celiac disease on a gluten-free diet. The nucleotide sequence reads as follows: TGTGCCACCAGCAGAGATTACGGGGGAGGCTACAATGAGCAGTTCTTC. Its product reads: CATSRDYGGGYNEQFF. With all but the CDR3 taken from the reference TRBV15 and TRBJ2-1 genes, the full variable domain is: DAMVIQNPRYQVTQFGKPVTLSCSQTLNHNVMYWYQQKSSQAPKLLFHYYDKDFNNEADTPDNFQSRRPNTSFCFLDIRSPGLGDTAMYLCATSRDYGGGYNEQFFGPGTRLTVL.